The next 24 T cell receptor beta chains were all read from a single sample in a study of blood T cell repertoires in COVID-19 (dated by TCRdb to 2020 to 2021). The library was prepared using the immunoSEQ multiplex PCR assay. Sourced from immuneACCESS, this table was stored by TCRdb with only in-frame sequences that have V and J called. A share of the clones is absent; for the studies checked, an unresolved V gene accounts for under half, and the remainder has no known explanation. Counted in this sample were some 300,000 clones; around 90% of them appeared once. Around 4.5% of the sample lies in the top ten. The sample was PBMCs or T cells enriched from blood (not recorded which). These receptor sequences come from a woman between 18 and 30 years old with acute COVID-19.

V is TRBV10-1 and J is TRBJ2-1, with 9 bases aligning to TRBD2. With 4 bases clipped from V and 8 bases from J, the junction kept 12 bases outside the gene matches. Germline-derived CDR1 and CDR2 are WNHNN and SYGVQD (reference sequence). This CDR3 comprises 16 residues. CDR3 nucleotides: TGCGCCAGCAGTGTCCGGCGGGAGGGCCTTAGAGATGAGCAGTTCTTC. Its translation: CASSVRREGLRDEQFF.

The chain links TRBV5-1 to TRBJ1-2; D gene uncertain. The germline gives CDR1 SGHRS, CDR2 YFSETQ. V lost 0 bases and J lost 6, with 12 bases in between. The CDR3 length is 14 residues. Here the CDR3 DNA reads TGCGCCAGCAGCTTGGGGACTTCATGGGATGGCTACACCTTC. Translated: CASSLGTSWDGYTF.

This rearrangement joins TRBV11-2 to TRBJ1-5; D gene unclear. V was pared by 1 base and J by 0 bases, with 13 bases between. Germline lookup yields CDR1 SGHAT and CDR2 FQNNGV. The CDR3 runs 17 residues. The CDR3 coding sequence is TGTGCCAGCAGCTTAGGCCGGGATTCATCTAGCAATCAGCCCCAGCATTTT. Its translation is CASSLGRDSSSNQPQHF.

The rearrangement uses TRBV19 and TRBJ2-1; D not resolved. V lost 6 bases and J 9 bases, leaving 12 bases between the germline ends. This CDR3 has 12 amino acids. Germline CDR1 reads LNHDA; CDR2 reads SQIVND (reference sequence). DNA of the CDR3: TGTGCCAGTAGGGATTATGGGCTTGAGCAGTTCTTC. It is translated as CASRDYGLEQFF.

The chain couples TRBV11-2 to TRBJ2-3; TRBD2 matches at 10 bases. The CDR3 sequence is 15 residues long. Germline V gene data show CDR1 as SGHAT and CDR2 as FQNNGV. Trimming cost V 8 bases and J 0 bases; bases outside gene matches: 5. CDR3 DNA sequence: TGTGCCAGCGGGGGACTAGCGTTAAGCACAGATACGCAGTATTTT. Its protein is CASGGLALSTDTQYF.

V is TRBV19 and J is TRBJ2-1; 10 nucleotides line up with TRBD1. Trimming at V came to 5 bases and at J to 6 bases, leaving 7 bases not matched to a gene. The CDR3 has 15 residues. Germline V CDR1 and CDR2: LNHDA, SQIVND (reference sequence). CDR3 loop: CASSETGGATNEQFF. The DNA of the CDR3 is TGTGCCAGTAGTGAGACAGGGGGCGCGACCAATGAGCAGTTCTTC.

The rearrangement joins TRBV9 to TRBJ2-5; 7 bases are shared with TRBD2. V shed 0 bases, J shed 5 bases, and the junction held 7 bases outside the gene matches. From germline, CDR1 is SGDLS and CDR2 YYNGEE. The CDR3 has 15 residues. CDR3 residues: CASSVGGGKSETQYF. The CDR3 nucleotides are TGTGCCAGCAGCGTAGGCGGGGGTAAATCGGAGACCCAGTACTTC. The full variable domain, completed using reference TRBV9 and TRBJ2-5, is DSGVTQTPKHLITATGQRVTLRCSPRSGDLSVYWYQQSLDQGLQFLIQYYNGEERAKGNILERFSAQQFPDLHSELNLSSLELGDSALYFCASSVGGGKSETQYFGPGTRLLVL.

The rearrangement links TRBV13 to TRBJ2-1; 9 nucleotides match TRBD1. V was clipped by 4 bases and J by 5 bases; unmatched bases: 6. The CDR3 runs 15 residues. CDR1 and CDR2 from the germline V gene are PRHDT and FYEKMQ (reference sequence). This CDR3 reads CASSSTGTGNNEQFF. CDR3 coding DNA: TGTGCCAGCAGCTCCACCGGGACAGGGAACAATGAGCAGTTCTTC.

The chain recombines TRBV11-3 with TRBJ1-2; D may be TRBD1 (5 bases). The germline V and J ends were trimmed by 1 base and 3 bases, with 9 bases remaining between them. The CDR3 is 14 residues long. Germline lookup yields CDR1 SGHNT and CDR2 YENEEA. The CDR3 DNA is TGTGCCAGCAGCTTAGCAAGCAGGGACTATGGCTACACCTTC. This gives the protein CASSLASRDYGYTF.

J is TRBJ1-3 and V is TRBV29-1; 7 bases match TRBD1. The germline CDR1 and CDR2 sequences are SQVTM and ANQGSEA. V lost 6 bases and J lost 2; bases outside the gene matches: 1. The CDR3 loop spans 12 amino acids. The CDR3 reads CSVQGTGNTIYF. The CDR3 region has the DNA TGCAGCGTACAGGGGACTGGAAACACCATATATTTT.

J is TRBJ1-1 and V is TRBV6-6; D perhaps matches TRBD1 (5 bases). The CDR3 spans 15 residues. Trimming shortened V by 4 bases and J by 1 base, and 13 bases separated the two germline ends. The germline CDR1 and CDR2 sequences are MNHNY and SVGAGI (reference sequence). The CDR3 loop reads CASSFGGNTNTEAFF. Here the CDR3 DNA reads TGTGCCAGCAGTTTCGGGGGGAATACGAACACTGAAGCTTTCTTT.

The V gene is TRBV11-3, the J gene TRBJ2-1, with 7 positions matching TRBD1. CDR1 is SGHNT and CDR2 is YENEEA in the germline V gene. The CDR3 has 13 residues. The V and J ends lost 5 bases and 7 bases, in that order; junction bases with no gene match: 5. The CDR3, as DNA: TGTGCCAGCAGCCTAATGACAGGGAATGAGCAGTTCTTC. Protein: CASSLMTGNEQFF. The variable domain in full, with the rest retrieved from reference TRBV11-3 and TRBJ2-1, is EAGVVQSPRYKIIEKKQPVAFWCNPISGHNTLYWYLQNLGQGPELLIRYENEEAVDDSQLPKDRFSAERLKGVDSTLKIQPAELGDSAVYLCASSLMTGNEQFFGPGTRLTVL.

This rearrangement joins TRBV4-1 to TRBJ1-4, with 9 bases lining up with TRBD1. V dropped 4 bases and J dropped 8; count of bases not matched to a gene: 11. Germline-derived CDR1 and CDR2 are MGHRA and YSYEKL. The length of the CDR3 is 16 residues. In nucleotides, the CDR3 is TGCGCCAGCAGCCCCGGAGGTGGGACAGGGACCGAAAAACTGTTTTTT. Its protein product is CASSPGGGTGTEKLFF.

This clone was seen only once. V gene TRBV11-3 combines with J gene TRBJ1-1; TRBD1 is a possible D gene (6 bases). This CDR3 spans 13 amino acids. Germline V lookup: CDR1 SGHNT, CDR2 YENEEA. V shed 5 bases and J shed 3 bases, with 10 bases lying between them. The CDR3 DNA follows: TGTGCCAGCAGCCAGGGGTGGGACACTGAAGCTTTCTTT. It encodes CASSQGWDTEAFF.

J is TRBJ2-7 and V is TRBV5-4; D possibly corresponds to TRBD1 (6 bases). Germline assignment: CDR1 SGHNT and CDR2 YYREEE (reference sequence). The CDR3 consists of 15 residues. The V end was cut by 3 bases, the J end by 3 bases, with 16 bases between. CDR3 in amino acids: CASSSRGEGGYEQYF. DNA for the CDR3: TGTGCCAGCAGCTCTAGAGGAGAAGGGGGCTACGAGCAGTACTTC.

This clone appeared once. The V and J genes are TRBV7-9 and TRBJ1-1; unclear D gene. There are 15 residues in the CDR3. CDR1 is SEHNR, CDR2 FQNEAQ, per germline (reference sequence). V was cut by 5 bases and J by 3 bases, with 16 bases left in between. Here the CDR3 reads CASSRAMKTDTEAFF. Written as DNA, the CDR3 is TGTGCCAGCAGCCGAGCCATGAAAACGGACACTGAAGCTTTCTTT.

The chain recombines TRBV4-2 with TRBJ2-7, with TRBD2 as a possible D gene (5 bases). This CDR3 has 15 residues. V shed 1 base and J shed 2 bases, with 12 bases lying between them. Per germline, CDR1 LGHNA and CDR2 YNFKEQ. In nucleotides, the CDR3 is TGTGCCAGCAGCCAAGTTCACGGGGAAGCCTACGAGCAGTACTTC. Translated, it gives CASSQVHGEAYEQYF.

This sequence joins TRBV12-3 or TRBV12-4 and TRBJ1-2, with D maybe TRBD1 (6 bases). CDR3 length equals 13 residues. V lost 6 bases, J lost 7 bases, and 15 bases lay in between. The CDR3 coding sequence is TGTGCCAGCAGCGTGGGGGCAGTAAGTGGCTACACCTTC. Amino acid sequence: CASSVGAVSGYTF.

The rearrangement uses TRBV30 and TRBJ1-2; D might be TRBD1 (5 bases). Deletions cut 4 bases from V and 7 bases from J, with 13 bases between. Germline-derived CDR1 and CDR2 are GTSNPN and SVGIG (reference sequence). The CDR3 loop spans 12 amino acids. In nucleotides, the CDR3 is TGTGCCTGGAAAGGGGCAGAATCTGGCTACACCTTC. Encoded protein: CAWKGAESGYTF.

The V and J genes are TRBV28 and TRBJ1-2; TRBD1 matches at 9 bases. The CDR3 consists of 13 residues. CDR1 and CDR2 from the germline V gene are MDHEN and SYDVKM. After removal of 6 bases from V and 10 bases from J, the junction contained 9 bases not matched to a gene. The DNA of the CDR3 is TGTGCCAGCAGGGGGGACAGGGTTAAGGACTACACCTTC. This codes for CASRGDRVKDYTF.

The rearrangement joins TRBV19 to TRBJ1-2, with D possibly matching TRBD1 (5 bases). Germline loops: CDR1 LNHDA, CDR2 SQIVND (reference sequence). V was trimmed by 3 bases and J by 7 bases, leaving 12 bases between them. The CDR3 consists of 13 residues. The CDR3 region has the DNA TGTGCCAGTAGTATGACCCGGACAACTGGCTACACCTTC. Translating it yields CASSMTRTTGYTF.

The chain employs TRBV9 and TRBJ2-7; 8 bases align to TRBD1. CDR3 length: 16 residues. Germline CDR1 SGDLS, CDR2 YYNGEE. Losses at the gene ends were 3 bases for V and 2 bases for J; bases not matched to a gene: 10. The CDR3 loop reads CASSGLSGGRPYEQYF. The DNA of the CDR3 is TGTGCCAGCAGCGGGTTATCAGGGGGCCGGCCCTACGAGCAGTACTTC.

The chain links TRBV6-5 to TRBJ1-3; D is possibly TRBD1 (5 bases). Germline assignment: CDR1 MNHEY and CDR2 SVGAGI. The CDR3 has 15 residues. V lost 10 bases, J lost 0 bases, and 16 bases lay in between. The CDR3 reads CATRAGLTSGNTIYF. The CDR3 DNA follows: TGTGCCACCAGGGCAGGCCTAACCTCTGGAAACACCATATATTTT.

The V and J genes are TRBV27 and TRBJ1-1, with D possibly being TRBD1 (5 bases). This CDR3 is 19 amino acids long. Germline V gene lookup returns CDR1 MNHEY and CDR2 SMNVEV (reference sequence). Trimming cost V 1 base and J 0 bases, with 21 bases left between them. The CDR3 nucleotides read TGTGCCAGCAGTTTATGGGGTTTGGGGGGAAGATTTATGAACACTGAAGCTTTCTTT. Its protein is CASSLWGLGGRFMNTEAFF.